These 29 T cell receptor beta chains were sequenced from one sample in a study of Graves' ophthalmopathy and Graves' hyperthyroidism. Beta-chain TCR CDR3 regions were amplified from RNA transcripts. A first-round RT-PCR used HTBI primers, followed by a second-round multiplex PCR. From the multiplex PCR reads, TCRdb called clonotypes with MiXCR, one entry per CDR3 protein. The table lists 300,000 to 500,000 distinct CDR3 sequences, about 16% of them singletons. Sequenced material: peripheral blood. The receptors here all came from a young woman with stable Graves' hyperthyroidism.

This clonotype came up many times. The chain links TRBV6-1 to TRBJ1-6; D ambiguous. This CDR3 contains 16 residues. From germline, CDR1 is MNHNS and CDR2 SASEGT. Trimming shortened V by 6 bases and J by 13 bases, and 25 bases separated the two germline ends. CDR3 amino acids: CASRRLKTAVSGPLHF. CDR3 sequence (DNA): TGTGCCAGCAGGAGACTTAAGACGGCCGTAAGTGGCCCCCTCCACTTT.

This clonotype was counted many times. The chain joins TRBV2 to TRBJ1-6; TRBD1 agrees at 8 bases. The germline gives CDR1 SNHLY, CDR2 FYNNEI. V shed 6 bases, J shed 9 bases, and the junction held 10 bases outside the gene matches. The CDR3 runs to 15 residues. The CDR3: CASRTYSGGSSPLHF. The CDR3 nucleotides read TGTGCCAGCAGGACCTACTCAGGGGGCAGTTCACCCCTCCACTTT.

This clonotype came up many times. The gene calls are TRBV24-1 and TRBJ2-7; 8 bases are shared with TRBD1. With V trimmed by 4 bases and J by 5 bases, 12 bases remained unmatched. The CDR3 has 16 residues. Germline loops: CDR1 KGHDR, CDR2 SFDVKD. The CDR3 protein is CATSENGAGGDHEQYF. As DNA, the CDR3 is TGTGCCACCAGTGAAAACGGGGCAGGGGGCGACCACGAGCAGTACTTC.

This clonotype showed up many times. The rearrangement joins TRBV2 to TRBJ2-7; D uncertain. Germline-derived CDR1 and CDR2 are SNHLY and FYNNEI. Trimming took 7 bases from V and 0 from J, leaving 7 bases between them. This CDR3 contains 12 residues. CDR3 DNA: TGTGCCAGCAAGGATAACTCCTACGAGCAGTACTTC. Translated, it gives CASKDNSYEQYF. Full variable domain (outside the CDR3, taken from reference TRBV2 and TRBJ2-7): EPEVTQTPSHQVTQMGQEVILRCVPISNHLYFYWYRQILGQKVEFLVSFYNNEISEKSEIFDDQFSVERPDGSNFTLKIRSTKLEDSAMYFCASKDNSYEQYFGPGTRLTVT.

This clonotype was seen ten or more times. The rearrangement uses TRBV6-1 and TRBJ1-1; unclear D gene. The CDR3 is 9 residues long. V was clipped by 1 base and J by 11 bases, with 2 bases between them. Looked up from germline, CDR1 is MNHNS and CDR2 is SASEGT. CDR3 nucleotide sequence: TGTGCCAGCAGTGAAGGGGCTTTCTTT. Translated, it gives CASSEGAFF.

The chain employs TRBV20-1 and TRBJ2-5; 7 nucleotides agree with TRBD1. Germline assignment: CDR1 DFQATT and CDR2 SNEGSKA (reference sequence). The CDR3 is 13 residues long. Trimming took 4 bases from V and 5 from J; bases not matched to a gene: 7. The CDR3 coding sequence is TGCAGTGCTACCAAAACAGGGGAGGAGACCCAGTACTTC. It codes for CSATKTGEETQYF.

This clonotype was counted ten times or more. The chain carries TRBV7-2 and TRBJ1-1; D call uncertain. The CDR3 has 16 amino acids. Germline V gene data show CDR1 as SGHTA and CDR2 as FQGNSA. V was clipped by 5 bases and J by 0 bases, with 16 bases between them. CDR3 loop: CASSAFNIHLNTEAFF. CDR3 nucleotides: TGTGCCAGCAGCGCGTTTAACATCCATTTGAACACTGAAGCTTTCTTT.

This clonotype was counted at least ten times. This sequence joins TRBV7-8 and TRBJ1-5; D gene ambiguous. The CDR3 spans 14 residues. The V and J ends lost 1 base and 7 bases respectively, with 11 bases between them. Germline CDR1 reads SGHVS; CDR2 reads FQNEAQ. The chain's CDR3 is CASSLGQVGQPQHF. The CDR3 DNA reads as TGTGCCAGCAGCTTAGGGCAGGTTGGCCAGCCCCAGCATTTT.

The chain combines TRBV28 with TRBJ2-7; D call uncertain. Between the trimmed V and J ends, which lost 4 bases and 4 bases, there was a span of 11 bases. This CDR3 contains 13 residues. The V gene's germline CDR1 is MDHEN and CDR2 SYDVKM. In DNA form, the CDR3 reads TGTGCCAGCAGTTCCTCCAGCCAATACGAGCAGTACTTC. Protein product: CASSSSSQYEQYF.

The CDR3 spells CASSAFPQGSQETQYF. CDR3 bases: TGTGCCAGCAGCGCCTTTCCTCAGGGAAGCCAAGAGACCCAGTACTTC. V usage is TRBV7-6 and J usage is TRBJ2-5; tentatively, D is TRBD1 (5 bases). Germline V gene lookup returns CDR1 SGHVS and CDR2 FNYEAQ. The CDR3 has 16 amino acids. V was shortened by 5 bases and J by 1 base, with 17 bases between the two germline ends.

This clonotype was picked up many times. The CDR3 loop is CASSLAAGLEQYF. CDR3 nucleotides: TGTGCCAGCAGCTTAGCGGCAGGCCTCGAGCAGTACTTC. The V call is TRBV11-3, the J call TRBJ2-7; D not certain. CDR3 size: 13 residues. The germline gives CDR1 SGHNT, CDR2 YENEEA. Trimming shortened V by 1 base and J by 6 bases, and 10 bases separated the two germline ends.

Concerning this clonotype itself: A read error may explain this, as a much larger clone is one base away. The J gene is TRBJ2-7, the V gene TRBV19, with D perhaps matching TRBD1 (5 bases). V lost 7 bases, J lost 2 bases, and 12 bases lay in between. Germline V gives CDR1 LNHDA, CDR2 SQIVND (reference sequence). CDR3 size: 13 residues. CDR3 DNA: TGTGCCAGTAATCCGGACACAACCTACGAGCAGTACTTC. Residues: CASNPDTTYEQYF.

In this sample, this clonotype turned up many times. The gene calls are TRBV6-2 or TRBV6-3 and TRBJ2-2; D is possibly TRBD2 (6 bases). The CDR3 has 14 amino acids. Deletions cut 0 bases from V and 4 bases from J, with 6 bases between. The germline gives CDR1 MNHEY, CDR2 SVGEGT. CDR3 sequence: CASSYSTSTGELFF. CDR3 nucleotide sequence: TGTGCCAGCAGTTACTCGACTAGCACCGGGGAGCTGTTTTTT.

This clonotype came up many times. The chain is built from TRBV6-1 and TRBJ1-2; a weak D match, TRBD1 (5 bases). Trimming cost V 6 bases and J 5 bases, with 19 bases left between them. This CDR3 spans 15 amino acids. CDR1 MNHNS and CDR2 SASEGT come from the germline V gene. CDR3 region: CASRPPGTGGYGYTF. For the CDR3, the DNA is TGTGCCAGCAGACCTCCCGGGACCGGGGGTTATGGCTACACCTTC.

The chain uses TRBV12-3 or TRBV12-4 and TRBJ2-2; D is undetermined. This CDR3 spans 14 amino acids. Between the trimmed V and J ends, which lost 3 bases and 4 bases, there was a span of 9 bases. In DNA, the CDR3 is TGTGCCAGCAGTTTCGGAGATATCACCGGGGAGCTGTTTTTT. Translating gives CASSFGDITGELFF.

This clonotype was seen ten or more times. V and J are TRBV6-2 or TRBV6-3 and TRBJ1-5; D may be TRBD1 (5 bases). V dropped 0 bases and J dropped 0 bases, with 15 bases sitting between them. The CDR3 spans 18 residues. CDR1 and CDR2 from the germline V gene are MNHEY and SVGEGT. CDR3: CASSYSPGRGYSNQPQHF. The CDR3 region has the DNA TGTGCCAGCAGTTACTCCCCGGGGAGGGGCTATAGCAATCAGCCCCAGCATTTT.

This clonotype was seen at least ten times. The rearrangement links TRBV2 to TRBJ1-1, with D tentatively TRBD1 (5 bases). From germline, CDR1 is SNHLY and CDR2 FYNNEI. The CDR3 is 17 residues long. Trimming removed 2 bases from V and 1 base from J, with 17 bases in between. CDR3 in amino acids: CASSEQRGLGGNTEAFF. As DNA, the CDR3 is TGTGCCAGCAGTGAACAAAGGGGATTGGGGGGGAACACTGAAGCTTTCTTT.

This clonotype was seen many times. The rearrangement links TRBV10-3 to TRBJ1-2, with D perhaps matching TRBD1 (5 bases). This CDR3 has 14 residues. The germline CDR1 and CDR2 sequences are ENHRY and SYGVKD. The V gene lost 3 bases and the J gene lost 2 bases, with 10 bases spanning the gap. The CDR3 loop is CAISEGARNYGYTF. CDR3 DNA sequence: TGTGCCATCAGTGAAGGGGCGAGAAACTATGGCTACACCTTC.

This clonotype appeared many times. The V gene is TRBV6-1, the J gene TRBJ1-1, with D tentatively TRBD1 (6 bases). Germline CDR1 reads MNHNS; CDR2 reads SASEGT. V was trimmed by 10 bases and J by 3 bases, leaving 15 bases between them. This CDR3 is built from 13 residues. The CDR3 spells CATSLEGDTEAFF. The CDR3 nucleotides are TGTGCCACCTCGCTGGAGGGGGACACTGAAGCTTTCTTT.

At least ten counts were recorded for this clonotype. The chain carries TRBV6-1 and TRBJ2-7; 8 nucleotides agree with TRBD1. CDR3 length equals 13 residues. The germline CDR1 and CDR2 sequences are MNHNS and SASEGT. J gave up 6 bases and V 3 bases, and 4 bases lay outside the gene matches. For the CDR3, the DNA is TGTGCCAGCAGTGACCGGACAGGGCCCGAGCAGTACTTC. Its translation is CASSDRTGPEQYF.

This clonotype was seen many times. The genes are TRBV11-2 and TRBJ1-2; D is undetermined. V was trimmed by 5 bases and J by 3 bases, leaving 10 bases between them. The CDR3 is made up of 13 amino acids. Germline CDR1 reads SGHAT; CDR2 reads FQNNGV. DNA for the CDR3: TGTGCCAGCAGCCCAGAGCTCTACTATGGCTACACCTTC. This codes for CASSPELYYGYTF.

This clonotype was seen a few times. An end of the junction differs from the germline gene, which may be a read error. The V and J genes are TRBV9 and TRBJ2-5; D may match TRBD1 or TRBD2 (6 bases each). CDR3 size: 13 residues. Germline CDR1 reads SGDLS; CDR2 reads YYNGEE. The CDR3 coding sequence is TGTGCCAGCAGCGTAGAACAGGGCGGGACCAAGTACTTC. It yields the protein CASSVEQGGTKYF.

This clonotype was found many times. The chain is built from TRBV6-2 or TRBV6-3 and TRBJ2-7; tentative D call: TRBD1 (5 bases). Germline V gene lookup returns CDR1 MNHEY and CDR2 SVGEGT. The CDR3 runs to 15 residues. V was cut by 0 bases and J by 2 bases, with 11 bases left in between. CDR3 protein: CASSYSMGLAYEQYF. In DNA form, the CDR3 reads TGTGCCAGCAGTTACTCGATGGGGCTCGCCTACGAGCAGTACTTC.

This clonotype showed up many times. This chain uses TRBV19 with TRBJ1-1; weak D call: TRBD1 (6 bases). From germline, CDR1 is LNHDA and CDR2 SQIVND (reference sequence). V was trimmed by 3 bases and J by 7 bases, leaving 15 bases between them. The CDR3 has 14 amino acids. The CDR3: CASSIGFQGSEAFF. CDR3 in DNA: TGTGCCAGTAGTATTGGATTTCAGGGGAGTGAAGCTTTCTTT. Combining the CDR3 with reference TRBV19 and TRBJ1-1 gives the whole variable domain DGGITQSPKYLFRKEGQNVTLSCEQNLNHDAMYWYRQDPGQGLRLIYYSQIVNDFQKGDIAEGYSVSREKKESFPLTVTSAQKNPTAFYLCASSIGFQGSEAFFGQGTRLTVV.

This clonotype has ten or more counts. The chain joins TRBV6-1 to TRBJ2-5, with 16 bases identical to TRBD2. The trim removed 4 bases at V and 2 bases at J, leaving 1 base unmatched. CDR3 length: 16 residues. The germline V gene has CDR1 MNHNS and CDR2 SASEGT. CDR3 region: CASSAGLAGGQETQYF. CDR3 in DNA: TGTGCCAGCAGTGCGGGACTAGCGGGGGGGCAAGAGACCCAGTACTTC.

This clonotype was recorded at least ten times. The chain joins TRBV7-2 to TRBJ1-2; D unclear. Germline V gene data show CDR1 as SGHTA and CDR2 as FQGNSA. This CDR3 region has 14 residues. V lost 0 bases to trimming and J lost 3 bases, with 8 bases between them. The CDR3 region is CASSLAWTDYGYTF. For the CDR3, the DNA is TGTGCCAGCAGCTTAGCCTGGACGGACTATGGCTACACCTTC.

This clonotype was seen a few times. This could be a read error, since a much larger clone is one nucleotide away. This chain connects TRBV4-1 to TRBJ2-7, with a possible D match to TRBD1 (5 bases). This CDR3 comprises 15 residues. Germline CDR1 MGHRA, CDR2 YSYEKL. The CDR3 nucleotides are TGCGCCAGCAGCCAGGAAACAGGACGGGCCTACGAGCGGTACTTC. Residues: CASSQETGRAYERYF.

Concerning this clonotype: A read error may explain this, as a much larger clone is one base away. CDR3 sequence reads: CASSAGTASGPSYEQYF. DNA for the CDR3: TGTGCCAGCAGCGCCGGTACGGCTAGCGGGCCCTCCTACGAGCAGTACTTC. The chain joins TRBV9 to TRBJ2-7; TRBD2 matches at 8 bases. The CDR3 is 17 amino acids. Looked up from germline, CDR1 is SGDLS and CDR2 is YYNGEE. V was clipped by 3 bases and J by 0 bases; unmatched bases: 11.

This clonotype was observed at least ten times. The rearrangement uses TRBV24-1 and TRBJ1-5, with D unresolved. CDR3 size: 12 residues. Germline-derived CDR1 and CDR2 are KGHDR and SFDVKD. V dropped 2 bases and J dropped 7 bases, with 5 bases sitting between them. The CDR3 sequence: CATSDSTQPQHF. CDR3 bases: TGTGCCACCAGTGATTCTACGCAGCCCCAGCATTTT.